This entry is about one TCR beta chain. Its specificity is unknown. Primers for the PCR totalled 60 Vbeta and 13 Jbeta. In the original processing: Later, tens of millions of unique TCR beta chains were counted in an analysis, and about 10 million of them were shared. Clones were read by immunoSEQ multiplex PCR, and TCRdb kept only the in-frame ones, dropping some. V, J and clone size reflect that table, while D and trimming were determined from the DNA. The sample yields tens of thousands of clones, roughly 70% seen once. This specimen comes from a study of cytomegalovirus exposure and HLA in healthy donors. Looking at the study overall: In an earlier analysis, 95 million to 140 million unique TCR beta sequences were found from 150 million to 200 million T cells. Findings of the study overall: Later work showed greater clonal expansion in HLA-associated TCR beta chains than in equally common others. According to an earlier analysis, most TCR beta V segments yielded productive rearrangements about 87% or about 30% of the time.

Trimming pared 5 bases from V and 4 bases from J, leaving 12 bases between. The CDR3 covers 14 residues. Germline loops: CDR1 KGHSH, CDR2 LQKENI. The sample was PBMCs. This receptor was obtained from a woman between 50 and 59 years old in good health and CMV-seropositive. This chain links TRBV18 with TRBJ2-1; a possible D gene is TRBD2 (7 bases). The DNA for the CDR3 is TGTGCCAGCTCAGAAGGGGGGGCATACAATGAGCAGTTCTTC. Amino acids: CASSEGGAYNEQFF.